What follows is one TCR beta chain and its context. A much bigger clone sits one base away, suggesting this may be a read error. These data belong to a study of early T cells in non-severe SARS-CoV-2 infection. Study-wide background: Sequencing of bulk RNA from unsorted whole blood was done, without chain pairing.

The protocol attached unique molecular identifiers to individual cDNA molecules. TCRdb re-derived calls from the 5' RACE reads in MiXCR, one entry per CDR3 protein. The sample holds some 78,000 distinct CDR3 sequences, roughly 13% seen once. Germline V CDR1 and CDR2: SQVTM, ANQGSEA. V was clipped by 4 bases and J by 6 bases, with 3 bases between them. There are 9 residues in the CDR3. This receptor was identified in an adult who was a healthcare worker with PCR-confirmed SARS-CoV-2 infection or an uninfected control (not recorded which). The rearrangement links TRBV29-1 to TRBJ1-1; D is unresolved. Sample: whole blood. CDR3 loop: CSVGAEAFF. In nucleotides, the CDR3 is TGCAGCGTTGGCGCTGAAGCTTTCTTT.